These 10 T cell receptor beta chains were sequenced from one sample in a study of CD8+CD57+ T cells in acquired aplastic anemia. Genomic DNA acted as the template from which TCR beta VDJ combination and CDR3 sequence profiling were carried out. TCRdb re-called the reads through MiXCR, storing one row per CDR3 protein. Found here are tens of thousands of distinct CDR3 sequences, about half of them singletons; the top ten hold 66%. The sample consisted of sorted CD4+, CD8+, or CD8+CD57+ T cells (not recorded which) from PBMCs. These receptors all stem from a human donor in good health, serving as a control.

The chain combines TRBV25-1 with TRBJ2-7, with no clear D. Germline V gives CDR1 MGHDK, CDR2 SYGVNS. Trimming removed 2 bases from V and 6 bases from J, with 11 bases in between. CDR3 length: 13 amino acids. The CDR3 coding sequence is TGTGCCAGCAGTGAAGTAGGGCGGACCGAGCAGTACTTC. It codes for CASSEVGRTEQYF.

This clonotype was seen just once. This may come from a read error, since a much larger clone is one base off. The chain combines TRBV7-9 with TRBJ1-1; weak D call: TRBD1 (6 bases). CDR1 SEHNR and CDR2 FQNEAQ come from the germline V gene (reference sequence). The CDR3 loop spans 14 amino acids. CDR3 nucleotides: TGTGCCAGCAGCTTCCCCGGGGGCAACACTGAAGCTCTCTTT. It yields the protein CASSFPGGNTEALF.

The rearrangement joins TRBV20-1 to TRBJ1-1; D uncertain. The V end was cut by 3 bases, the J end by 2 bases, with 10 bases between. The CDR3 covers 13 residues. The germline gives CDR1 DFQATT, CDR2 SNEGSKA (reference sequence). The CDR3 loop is CSASDWGNTEAFF. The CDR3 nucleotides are TGCAGTGCTAGCGACTGGGGAAACACTGAAGCTTTCTTT.

The CDR3 is CASTEPRVSGANVLTF. The CDR3 coding sequence is TGTGCCAGCACCGAACCCAGGGTCTCTGGGGCCAACGTCCTGACTTTC. This rearrangement joins TRBV2 to TRBJ2-6; D perhaps matches TRBD1 (5 bases). V gave up 7 bases and J gave up 0 bases, with 13 bases separating them. CDR1 is SNHLY and CDR2 is FYNNEI in the germline V gene. This CDR3 is built from 16 residues.

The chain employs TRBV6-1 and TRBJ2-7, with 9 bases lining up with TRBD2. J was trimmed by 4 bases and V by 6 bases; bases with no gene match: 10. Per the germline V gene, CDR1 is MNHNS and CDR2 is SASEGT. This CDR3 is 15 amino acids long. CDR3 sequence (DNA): TGTGCCAGCAGCCAACATGAGACTAGCGGTTACGAGCAGTACTTC. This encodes CASSQHETSGYEQYF.

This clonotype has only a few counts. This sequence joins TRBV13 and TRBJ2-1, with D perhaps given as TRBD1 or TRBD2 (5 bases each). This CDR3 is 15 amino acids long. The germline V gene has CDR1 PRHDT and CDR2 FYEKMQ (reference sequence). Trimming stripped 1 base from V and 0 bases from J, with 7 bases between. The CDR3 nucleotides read TGTGCCAGCAGCTTAGAGGGGAGCTCCTACAATGAGCAGTTCTTC. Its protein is CASSLEGSSYNEQFF. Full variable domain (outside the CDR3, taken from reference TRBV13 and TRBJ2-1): AAGVIQSPRHLIKEKRETATLKCYPIPRHDTVYWYQQGPGQDPQFLISFYEKMQSDKGSIPDRFSAQQFSDYHSELNMSSLELGDSALYFCASSLEGSSYNEQFFGPGTRLTVL.

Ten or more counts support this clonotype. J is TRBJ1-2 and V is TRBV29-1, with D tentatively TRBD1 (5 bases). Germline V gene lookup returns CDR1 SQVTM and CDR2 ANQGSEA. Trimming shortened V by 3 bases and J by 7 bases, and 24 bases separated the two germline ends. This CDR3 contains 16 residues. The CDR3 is CSVDTRQGSSGGGYTF. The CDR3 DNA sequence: TGCAGCGTTGATACCCGCCAGGGCTCCTCCGGGGGTGGCTACACCTTC. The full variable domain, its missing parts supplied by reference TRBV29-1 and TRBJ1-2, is SAVISQKPSRDICQRGTSLTIQCQVDSQVTMMFWYRQQPGQSLTLIATANQGSEATYESGFVIDKFPISRPNLTFSTLTVSNMSPEDSSIYLCSVDTRQGSSGGGYTFGSGTRLTVV.

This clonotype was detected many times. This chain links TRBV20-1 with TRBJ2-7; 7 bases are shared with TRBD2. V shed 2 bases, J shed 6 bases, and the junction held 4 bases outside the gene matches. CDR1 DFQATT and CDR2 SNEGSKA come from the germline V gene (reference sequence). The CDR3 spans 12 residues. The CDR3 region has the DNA TGCAGTGCTAGATTACTAGCGCCCGAGCAGTACTTC. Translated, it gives CSARLLAPEQYF.

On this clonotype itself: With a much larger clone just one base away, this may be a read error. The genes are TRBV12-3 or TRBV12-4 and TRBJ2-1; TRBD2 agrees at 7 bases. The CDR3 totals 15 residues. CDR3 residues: CASSISGEGSNKQFF. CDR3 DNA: TGTGCCAGCAGTATCAGCGGGGAGGGGTCCAATAAGCAGTTCTTC.

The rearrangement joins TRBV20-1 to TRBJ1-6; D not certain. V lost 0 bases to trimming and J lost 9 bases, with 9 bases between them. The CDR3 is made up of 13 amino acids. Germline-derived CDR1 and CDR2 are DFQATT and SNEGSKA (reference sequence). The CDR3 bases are TGCAGTGCTAGAGATCTAATGGGTTCACCCCTCCACTTT. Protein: CSARDLMGSPLHF.